The source of this TCR beta chain is a study of blood T cell repertoires in COVID-19. Study-level information: From the United States, Italy and Spain came samples of acute and convalescent COVID-19.

In the original processing: By means of reference gene primer amplification, nucleated cell counts were estimated. The table came from immunoSEQ multiplex PCR; TCRdb's copy has only in-frame clones and leaves some out. That table is the source of V, J and clone size, and D and trimming were worked out from the DNA. The table has a few hundred thousand clones, about 80% seen once. CDR1 and CDR2 (germline): MNHEY, SVGAGI. V was clipped by 4 bases and J by 7 bases, with 11 bases between them. CDR3 size: 13 residues. This sequence was found in a human donor in a cohort sampled during active COVID-19. Specimen: peripheral blood. The chain employs TRBV6-5 and TRBJ1-5; D is unresolved. The CDR3 DNA sequence: TGTGCCAGCAGTTTCGGTCTTAAACAGCCCCAGCATTTT. Protein sequence: CASSFGLKQPQHF.